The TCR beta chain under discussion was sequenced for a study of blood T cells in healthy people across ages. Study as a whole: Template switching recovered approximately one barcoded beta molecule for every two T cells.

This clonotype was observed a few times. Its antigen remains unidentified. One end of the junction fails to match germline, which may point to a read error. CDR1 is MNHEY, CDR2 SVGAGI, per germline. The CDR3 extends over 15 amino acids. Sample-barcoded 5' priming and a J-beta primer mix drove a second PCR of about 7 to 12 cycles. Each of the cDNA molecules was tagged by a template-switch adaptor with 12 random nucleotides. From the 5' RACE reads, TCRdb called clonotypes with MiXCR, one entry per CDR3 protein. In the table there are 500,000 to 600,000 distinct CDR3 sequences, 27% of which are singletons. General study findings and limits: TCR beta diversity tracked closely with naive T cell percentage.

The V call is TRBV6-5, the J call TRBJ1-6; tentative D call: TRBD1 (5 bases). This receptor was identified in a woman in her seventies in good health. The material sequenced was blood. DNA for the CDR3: TGTGCCAGCAGCCTGATTCGGGACCCCAATTCACCCCTCCACTTC. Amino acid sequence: CASSLIRDPNSPLHF.